This is a list of T cell receptor beta chains from one sample in a study of shared clonotypes between healthy human individuals. Using immunoSEQ multiplex PCR, the repertoire was profiled, and TCRdb retains in-frame clones only, with some absent. The sample lists hundreds of thousands of clones, 74% occurring once. The sequenced material came from memory CD4+ T cells sorted from blood. These receptors all come from a woman between 25 and 40 years old in good health. Each CDR3 is given with its conserved first and last residue. The D gene is left open where the match is weak. The size of a clone is reported for some rows only, either as once, few or many, or as a class for expanded clones.

v_call: TRBV11-2
d_call: TRBD2
j_call: TRBJ2-5
clone_size: .
cdr3_aa: CASTGLVQETQYF
cdr3_nt: TGTGCCAGCACCGGACTAGTCCAAGAGACCCAGTACTTC

v_call: TRBV2
d_call: TRBD2
j_call: TRBJ2-3
clone_size: .
cdr3_aa: CASVWTSGSTDTQYF
cdr3_nt: TGTGCCAGTGTGTGGACTAGCGGGAGCACAGATACGCAGTATTTT

v_call: TRBV18
d_call: TRBD1
j_call: TRBJ2-7
clone_size: .
cdr3_aa: CASSPRTGLPREQYF
cdr3_nt: TGTGCCAGCTCACCAAGGACAGGGTTGCCTCGAGAGCAGTACTTC

v_call: TRBV27
d_call: .
j_call: TRBJ2-7
clone_size: .
cdr3_aa: CASSLGLALEQYF
cdr3_nt: TGTGCCAGCTCCCTTGGGCTAGCTCTCGAGCAGTACTTC

v_call: TRBV7-6
d_call: TRBD1
j_call: TRBJ1-6
clone_size: .
cdr3_aa: CASSQALGQGDSPLHF
cdr3_nt: TGTGCCAGCAGCCAAGCCCTCGGACAGGGAGATTCACCCCTCCACTTT

v_call: TRBV9
d_call: .
j_call: TRBJ2-1
clone_size: .
cdr3_aa: CASSEGVGQFF
cdr3_nt: TGTGCCAGCAGCGAGGGGGTGGGGCAGTTCTTC

v_call: TRBV9
d_call: TRBD1
j_call: TRBJ2-1
clone_size: .
cdr3_aa: CASSGVFGQGARNEQFF
cdr3_nt: TGTGCCAGCAGCGGGGTTTTCGGACAGGGGGCGAGGAATGAGCAGTTCTTC

v_call: TRBV7-6
d_call: .
j_call: TRBJ1-4
clone_size: .
cdr3_aa: CASSPRVPTNEKLFF
cdr3_nt: TGTGCCAGCAGCCCCAGGGTCCCGACTAATGAAAAACTGTTTTTT

v_call: TRBV27
d_call: .
j_call: TRBJ1-1
clone_size: .
cdr3_aa: CASSLRYQGVTEAFF
cdr3_nt: TGTGCCAGCAGTTTAAGGTACCAAGGGGTTACTGAAGCTTTCTTT

v_call: TRBV5-1
d_call: .
j_call: TRBJ1-2
clone_size: .
cdr3_aa: CASSWLAREYSYGYTF
cdr3_nt: TGCGCCAGCAGCTGGCTAGCTCGCGAGTATAGCTATGGCTACACCTTC

v_call: TRBV7-9
d_call: TRBD1
j_call: TRBJ1-2
clone_size: .
cdr3_aa: CASSERQGNYGYTF
cdr3_nt: TGTGCCAGCAGCGAGCGACAGGGGAACTATGGCTACACCTTC

v_call: TRBV30
d_call: TRBD1
j_call: TRBJ1-6
clone_size: .
cdr3_aa: CAWTTDRVQSPLHF
cdr3_nt: TGTGCCTGGACCACGGACAGGGTACAATCACCCCTCCACTTT

v_call: TRBV2
d_call: .
j_call: TRBJ1-5
clone_size: .
cdr3_aa: CASSRGFWGQPQHF
cdr3_nt: TGTGCCAGCAGTAGGGGCTTCTGGGGTCAGCCCCAGCATTTT

v_call: TRBV6-5
d_call: .
j_call: TRBJ2-1
clone_size: .
cdr3_aa: CASSYKSPLGHNEQFF
cdr3_nt: TGTGCCAGCAGTTACAAGAGCCCTTTAGGTCACAATGAGCAGTTCTTC

v_call: TRBV21-1
d_call: .
j_call: TRBJ2-7
clone_size: few
cdr3_aa: CASSKNRTGGLAPCYEQYF
cdr3_nt: TGTGCCAGCAGCAAAAACCGGACTGGGGGACTCGCACCCTGCTACGAGCAGTACTTC

v_call: TRBV5-1
d_call: TRBD1
j_call: TRBJ1-2
clone_size: once
cdr3_aa: CASSLGGQGNYGYTF
cdr3_nt: TGCGCCAGCAGCTTGGGAGGACAGGGTAACTATGGCTACACCTTC

v_call: TRBV11-1
d_call: .
j_call: TRBJ2-7
clone_size: .
cdr3_aa: CASSLIQTGGSYEQYF
cdr3_nt: TGTGCCAGCAGCCTCATTCAGACAGGAGGATCCTACGAGCAGTACTTC

v_call: TRBV19
d_call: .
j_call: TRBJ1-2
clone_size: .
cdr3_aa: CASKGRAVAMWVGNYGYTF
cdr3_nt: TGTGCCAGTAAAGGGCGCGCAGTCGCAATGTGGGTTGGTAACTATGGCTACACCTTC

v_call: TRBV28
d_call: .
j_call: TRBJ2-7
clone_size: few
cdr3_aa: CASSSIREQYF
cdr3_nt: TGTGCCAGCAGCTCTATTCGCGAGCAGTACTTC

v_call: TRBV11-2
d_call: .
j_call: TRBJ1-2
clone_size: .
cdr3_aa: CASSLFDMSGYTF
cdr3_nt: TGTGCCAGCAGCTTATTCGACATGTCCGGCTACACCTTC

v_call: TRBV2
d_call: .
j_call: TRBJ2-5
clone_size: .
cdr3_aa: CASSPDVTYQETQYF
cdr3_nt: TGTGCCAGCAGTCCCGACGTTACCTATCAAGAGACCCAGTACTTC

v_call: TRBV6-5
d_call: TRBD1
j_call: TRBJ2-6
clone_size: .
cdr3_aa: CASVSRGPGANVLTF
cdr3_nt: TGTGCCAGCGTATCCAGGGGGCCTGGGGCCAACGTCCTGACTTTC

v_call: TRBV14
d_call: .
j_call: TRBJ1-6
clone_size: .
cdr3_aa: CASSQGGWNSPLHF
cdr3_nt: TGTGCCAGCAGCCAAGGAGGGTGGAATTCACCCCTCCACTTT

v_call: TRBV28
d_call: TRBD1
j_call: TRBJ1-3
clone_size: .
cdr3_aa: CATLQGFAGNTIYF
cdr3_nt: TGTGCGACCCTACAGGGGTTCGCTGGAAACACCATATATTTT

v_call: TRBV30
d_call: .
j_call: TRBJ1-1
clone_size: .
cdr3_aa: CAWSVGGVGTEAFF
cdr3_nt: TGTGCCTGGAGTGTAGGTGGGGTTGGCACTGAAGCTTTCTTT

v_call: TRBV18
d_call: .
j_call: TRBJ1-1
clone_size: .
cdr3_aa: CASSPDTEAFF
cdr3_nt: TGTGCCAGCTCTCCCGACACTGAAGCTTTCTTT

v_call: TRBV10-1
d_call: TRBD2
j_call: TRBJ2-3
clone_size: .
cdr3_aa: CASSRLAGDTQYF
cdr3_nt: TGCGCCAGCAGTCGACTAGCGGGAGATACGCAGTATTTT

v_call: TRBV11-2
d_call: .
j_call: TRBJ2-1
clone_size: .
cdr3_aa: CASSLGGGGPRNEQFF
cdr3_nt: TGTGCCAGCAGCTTAGGCGGGGGCGGCCCCAGGAATGAGCAGTTCTTC

v_call: TRBV29-1
d_call: .
j_call: TRBJ1-1
clone_size: .
cdr3_aa: CSVLKRLNTEAFF
cdr3_nt: TGCAGCGTCCTTAAACGGCTGAACACTGAAGCTTTCTTT

v_call: TRBV6-4
d_call: .
j_call: TRBJ2-2
clone_size: .
cdr3_aa: CASSEDYGSNTGELFF
cdr3_nt: TGTGCCAGCAGTGAGGACTACGGATCAAACACCGGGGAGCTGTTTTTT

v_call: TRBV27
d_call: TRBD1
j_call: TRBJ1-4
clone_size: once
cdr3_aa: CASSLGTVNEKLFF
cdr3_nt: TGTGCCAGCAGTCTAGGGACAGTTAATGAAAAACTGTTTTTT

v_call: TRBV15
d_call: .
j_call: TRBJ2-1
clone_size: few
cdr3_aa: CATSSILARPYNEQFF
cdr3_nt: TGTGCCACCAGCAGTATCCTAGCGAGACCCTACAATGAGCAGTTCTTC

v_call: TRBV9
d_call: TRBD2
j_call: TRBJ2-5
clone_size: .
cdr3_aa: CASSVSGGTSGNGQETQYF
cdr3_nt: TGTGCCAGCAGCGTTTCAGGAGGGACTAGCGGGAACGGACAAGAGACCCAGTACTTC

v_call: TRBV28
d_call: .
j_call: TRBJ1-4
clone_size: once
cdr3_aa: CASSSPRTVEKLFF
cdr3_nt: TGTGCCAGCAGTTCCCCTCGGACAGTGGAAAAACTGTTTTTT

v_call: TRBV5-5
d_call: TRBD1
j_call: TRBJ1-3
clone_size: .
cdr3_aa: CASSSQGFGNTIYF
cdr3_nt: TGTGCCAGCAGCTCACAGGGGTTTGGAAACACCATATATTTT

v_call: TRBV6-1
d_call: .
j_call: TRBJ1-5
clone_size: .
cdr3_aa: CASSEPGNQPQHF
cdr3_nt: TGTGCCAGCAGTGAGCCCGGGAATCAGCCCCAGCATTTT

v_call: TRBV7-9
d_call: .
j_call: TRBJ2-1
clone_size: once
cdr3_aa: CASTQRNEQFF
cdr3_nt: TGTGCCAGCACCCAGCGCAATGAGCAGTTCTTC

v_call: TRBV5-1
d_call: TRBD1
j_call: TRBJ2-7
clone_size: .
cdr3_aa: CASSHDRDRTYEQYF
cdr3_nt: TGCGCCAGCAGCCACGATAGGGACAGAACCTACGAGCAGTACTTC

v_call: TRBV28
d_call: .
j_call: TRBJ1-1
clone_size: .
cdr3_aa: CASSSSGSTEAFF
cdr3_nt: TGTGCCAGCAGTTCCTCAGGGAGCACTGAAGCTTTCTTT

v_call: TRBV6-1
d_call: TRBD1
j_call: TRBJ2-2
clone_size: .
cdr3_aa: CASGTGFWDTGELFF
cdr3_nt: TGTGCCAGCGGGACAGGGTTTTGGGACACCGGGGAGCTGTTTTTT

v_call: TRBV28
d_call: TRBD1
j_call: TRBJ1-5
clone_size: .
cdr3_aa: CASGDRGRGQPQHF
cdr3_nt: TGTGCCAGCGGGGACAGGGGACGAGGTCAGCCCCAGCATTTT

v_call: TRBV27
d_call: .
j_call: TRBJ1-5
clone_size: .
cdr3_aa: CASRLQGSGQPQHF
cdr3_nt: TGTGCCAGCAGATTACAGGGTAGTGGTCAGCCCCAGCATTTT

v_call: TRBV10-1
d_call: .
j_call: TRBJ1-3
clone_size: .
cdr3_aa: CASTGDFGNTIYF
cdr3_nt: TGCGCCAGCACTGGGGACTTCGGAAACACCATATATTTT

v_call: TRBV6-1
d_call: TRBD2
j_call: TRBJ2-1
clone_size: many
cdr3_aa: CASYHPGLASHEQFF
cdr3_nt: TGTGCCAGCTACCACCCGGGACTAGCTAGCCATGAGCAGTTCTTC

v_call: TRBV29-1
d_call: .
j_call: TRBJ2-1
clone_size: .
cdr3_aa: CSVDPGRLDPAYNEQFF
cdr3_nt: TGCAGCGTTGATCCAGGGAGACTCGATCCTGCCTACAATGAGCAGTTCTTC

v_call: TRBV30
d_call: .
j_call: TRBJ1-6
clone_size: .
cdr3_aa: CAWRGGGSYNSPLHF
cdr3_nt: TGTGCCTGGAGGGGGGGAGGCTCCTATAATTCACCCCTCCACTTT

v_call: TRBV28
d_call: TRBD1
j_call: TRBJ1-5
clone_size: .
cdr3_aa: CASSVPAGGGSNQPQHF
cdr3_nt: TGTGCCAGCAGTGTCCCGGCAGGGGGCGGTAGCAATCAGCCCCAGCATTTT

v_call: TRBV28
d_call: TRBD1
j_call: TRBJ1-5
clone_size: .
cdr3_aa: CASSIGQGMQPQHF
cdr3_nt: TGTGCCAGCAGCATAGGACAGGGCATGCAGCCCCAGCATTTT

v_call: TRBV7-2
d_call: .
j_call: TRBJ2-7
clone_size: .
cdr3_aa: CASSLRDYEQYF
cdr3_nt: TGTGCCAGCAGCTTACGGGACTACGAGCAGTACTTC

v_call: TRBV5-1
d_call: TRBD1
j_call: TRBJ2-2
clone_size: .
cdr3_aa: CASSRTGGSGELFF
cdr3_nt: TGCGCCAGCAGCCGAACAGGGGGCAGCGGGGAGCTGTTTTTT

v_call: TRBV6-6
d_call: TRBD2
j_call: TRBJ2-5
clone_size: .
cdr3_aa: CASSYSNWGGETQYF
cdr3_nt: TGTGCCAGCAGTTACTCGAATTGGGGGGGAGAGACCCAGTACTTC

v_call: TRBV2
d_call: .
j_call: TRBJ1-1
clone_size: few
cdr3_aa: CASSEGPANTEAFF
cdr3_nt: TGTGCCAGCAGTGAAGGGCCAGCTAACACTGAAGCTTTCTTT

v_call: TRBV28
d_call: .
j_call: TRBJ2-7
clone_size: .
cdr3_aa: CASTDGSSYEQYF
cdr3_nt: TGTGCCAGCACAGACGGGAGCTCCTACGAGCAGTACTTC

v_call: TRBV25-1
d_call: .
j_call: TRBJ2-1
clone_size: .
cdr3_aa: CASSDENSYNEQFF
cdr3_nt: TGTGCCAGCAGTGACGAGAACTCCTACAATGAGCAGTTCTTC

v_call: TRBV7-2
d_call: .
j_call: TRBJ2-7
clone_size: once
cdr3_aa: CASSLGAGLFSYEQYF
cdr3_nt: TGTGCCAGCAGCTTAGGAGCCGGCCTATTCTCCTACGAGCAGTACTTC

v_call: TRBV27
d_call: .
j_call: TRBJ1-2
clone_size: .
cdr3_aa: CASSPSGVINYGYTF
cdr3_nt: TGTGCCAGCAGCCCCTCCGGCGTTATAAACTATGGCTACACCTTC